The 13 T cell receptor beta chains presented below share a single source sample, sequenced in a study of T cell changes during pregnancy in multiple sclerosis. Generated by immunoSEQ multiplex PCR, the TCRdb table keeps only in-frame clones and is missing some. This table has about 59,000 clones, roughly 88% appearing once. This specimen was peripheral blood, taken in the second trimester of pregnancy. The receptor source for this set is a female donor with multiple sclerosis, enrolled in a pregnancy study.

This clone was counted a few times. The genes are TRBV4-1 and TRBJ2-7; D gene ambiguous. The CDR3 consists of 14 residues. Germline CDR1 reads MGHRA; CDR2 reads YSYEKL. The V and J ends lost 2 bases and 6 bases respectively, with 14 bases between them. CDR3 sequence: CASSQKPLKSEQYF. The DNA for the CDR3 is TGCGCCAGCAGCCAAAAGCCCTTAAAATCCGAGCAGTACTTC.

The chain joins TRBV9 to TRBJ2-7; TRBD2 matches 7 bases. Germline CDR1 and CDR2: SGDLS and YYNGEE. The CDR3 loop spans 17 amino acids. With 0 bases clipped from V and 6 bases from J, the junction kept 15 bases outside the gene matches. CDR3 coding DNA: TGTGCCAGCAGCGTAGATCCTTTTGGGAGCCGCGGGGGCGAGCAGTACTTC. Translated, it gives CASSVDPFGSRGGEQYF.

CDR3 bases: TGTGCCAGCAGCTCGGGGAACTATGGCTACACCTTC. Protein sequence: CASSSGNYGYTF. This chain connects TRBV7-8 to TRBJ1-2; D gene uncertain. The CDR3 covers 12 residues. Deletions cut 4 bases from V and 2 bases from J, with 5 bases between. Germline V gene lookup returns CDR1 SGHVS and CDR2 FQNEAQ. Full variable domain (missing parts from reference TRBV7-8 and TRBJ1-2): GAGVSQSPRYKVAKRGQDVALRCDPISGHVSLFWYQQALGQGPEFLTYFQNEAQLDKSGLPSDRFFAERPEGSVSTLKIQRTQQEDSAVYLCASSSGNYGYTFGSGTRLTVV.

The V call is TRBV5-1, the J call TRBJ2-7, with a weak D call TRBD2 (6 bases). This CDR3 region has 13 residues. V was shortened by 1 base and J by 5 bases, with 10 bases between the two germline ends. The germline gives CDR1 SGHRS, CDR2 YFSETQ. CDR3 loop: CASSLLAGNEQYF. The DNA for the CDR3 is TGCGCCAGCAGCTTGCTTGCGGGGAACGAGCAGTACTTC.

The J gene is TRBJ1-2, the V gene TRBV6-5; D may be TRBD1 (6 bases). Trimming shortened V by 2 bases and J by 7 bases, and 17 bases separated the two germline ends. CDR1 is MNHEY, CDR2 SVGAGI, per germline. This CDR3 region has 15 residues. The CDR3 DNA reads as TGTGCCAGCAGTTACGACTTGCGGGGGGCGCTTGGCTACACCTTC. It encodes CASSYDLRGALGYTF.

The chain carries TRBV2 and TRBJ1-5; D remains ambiguous. The CDR3 loop spans 12 amino acids. Germline V CDR1 and CDR2: SNHLY, FYNNEI. Trimming left V 7 bases short and J 2 bases short, with 6 bases between. The CDR3 DNA reads TGTGCCAGCAAGTCGGGCAATCAGCCCCAGCATTTT. Encoded protein: CASKSGNQPQHF.

The J gene is TRBJ2-7, the V gene TRBV2; 10 nucleotides agree with TRBD2. The CDR3 loop spans 16 amino acids. Germline V gives CDR1 SNHLY, CDR2 FYNNEI. V shed 1 base, J shed 3 bases, and the junction held 6 bases outside the gene matches. The CDR3 bases are TGTGCCAGCAGTGAAGGTCCCCGGACTAGCGGCTACGAGCAGTACTTC. This translates into CASSEGPRTSGYEQYF.

The V gene is TRBV19, the J gene TRBJ1-5; 8 positions agree with TRBD1. The CDR3 sequence is 16 residues long. V was clipped by 2 bases and J by 6 bases; unmatched bases: 9. The V gene's germline CDR1 is LNHDA and CDR2 SQIVND (reference sequence). DNA for the CDR3: TGTGCCAGTAGTATAAGCGTCGGGACAGGCGGTCAGCCCCAGCATTTT. The encoded protein is CASSISVGTGGQPQHF.

This chain joins TRBV2 and TRBJ1-2; D not certain. The V end was cut by 2 bases, the J end by 4 bases, with 11 bases between. The CDR3 extends over 14 amino acids. Looked up from germline, CDR1 is SNHLY and CDR2 is FYNNEI. The CDR3 DNA reads TGTGCCAGCAGTGAAAACTTACCCGTCTATGGCTACACCTTC. Protein: CASSENLPVYGYTF.

The V and J genes are TRBV5-5 and TRBJ1-2; TRBD1 is a possible D gene (6 bases). The germline V and J ends were trimmed by 0 bases and 6 bases, with 15 bases remaining between them. Germline lookup yields CDR1 SGHKS and CDR2 YYEKEE (reference sequence). The CDR3 is 15 amino acids. CDR3 sequence reads: CASSLAGQGWNGYTF. The CDR3 region has the DNA TGTGCCAGCAGCTTGGCTGGGCAGGGGTGGAATGGCTACACCTTC.

V usage is TRBV4-3 and J usage is TRBJ1-2; D is ambiguous. Per germline, CDR1 LGHNA and CDR2 YSLEER. Between the trimmed V and J ends, which lost 0 bases and 8 bases, there was a span of 16 bases. There are 15 residues in the CDR3. As DNA, the CDR3 is TGCGCCAGCAGCCAAGAGATCACGGCTCTAGTAGGCTACACCTTC. Its protein product is CASSQEITALVGYTF.

The gene calls are TRBV5-6 and TRBJ2-5, with 8 bases lining up with TRBD2. This CDR3 has 16 residues. The germline gives CDR1 SGHDT, CDR2 YYEEEE. The trim removed 4 bases at V and 5 bases at J, leaving 13 bases unmatched. The DNA of the CDR3 is TGTGCCAGCAGCGGACGAAACGGGGGGGCCTATGAGACCCAGTACTTC. Protein sequence: CASSGRNGGAYETQYF.

This clone was recorded only once. The chain is built from TRBV5-8 and TRBJ1-5; tentatively, D is TRBD1 (5 bases). Germline V lookup: CDR1 SGHTS, CDR2 YDEGEE. This CDR3 is 14 amino acids long. The V gene lost 1 base and the J gene lost 4 bases, with 9 bases spanning the gap. The CDR3 region is CASSLRQINQPQHF. In DNA, the CDR3 is TGTGCCAGCAGCTTGAGACAGATTAATCAGCCCCAGCATTTT.